Below, 5 T cell receptor beta chains from the same sample are listed, as sequenced in a study of T cells of healthy individuals. TCRdb re-derived calls from the 5' RACE reads in MiXCR, one entry per CDR3 protein. The sample lists 100,000 or so distinct CDR3 sequences, 15% to 20% occurring once. These TCRs come from a human donor in good health.

The chain carries TRBV5-6 and TRBJ1-1; D not resolved. Trimming removed 4 bases from V and 1 base from J, with 11 bases in between. This CDR3 contains 14 residues. In germline, CDR1 is SGHDT, CDR2 YYEEEE. The CDR3 region is CASSRRMGNTEAFF. The CDR3 nucleotides are TGTGCCAGCAGCCGACGGATGGGGAACACTGAAGCTTTCTTT.

This clonotype was observed at least ten times. The chain is built from TRBV28 and TRBJ2-7, with TRBD1 matching over 8 bases. Unmatched junction bases numbered 10, after V lost 6 bases and J lost 3 bases. Germline CDR1 MDHEN, CDR2 SYDVKM. The CDR3 contains 15 residues. The CDR3 protein is CASSPLRDRRYEQYF. DNA of the CDR3: TGTGCCAGCAGCCCCCTTAGGGACAGGCGCTACGAGCAGTACTTC.

The chain has TRBV11-3 and TRBJ2-7, with 10 bases matching TRBD2. The CDR3 covers 12 residues. Germline CDR1 reads SGHNT; CDR2 reads YENEEA. Germline trimming cut 6 bases from V and 5 bases from J; bases unmatched to any gene: 1. CDR3 residues: CASSTSGDEQYF. As DNA, the CDR3 is TGTGCCAGCAGTACTAGCGGGGACGAGCAGTACTTC.

This clonotype was counted a few times. This sequence joins TRBV20-1 and TRBJ2-1; a weak D match, TRBD2 (6 bases). This CDR3 is built from 14 residues. The germline V gene has CDR1 DFQATT and CDR2 SNEGSKA (reference sequence). Trimming took off 2 bases at V and 3 bases at J, with 11 bases between the two ends. The CDR3 loop reads CSARRAGYYNEQFF. CDR3 DNA sequence: TGCAGTGCTAGAAGAGCGGGTTACTACAATGAGCAGTTCTTC.

This clonotype occurred a few times. The V and J genes are TRBV7-2 and TRBJ1-3; no clear D. Germline CDR1 reads SGHTA; CDR2 reads FQGNSA. The V end was cut by 2 bases, the J end by 4 bases, with 9 bases between. This CDR3 is 14 amino acids long. DNA for the CDR3: TGTGCCAGCAGCTTAATAGCGGCAGGAAACACCATATATTTT. It is translated as CASSLIAAGNTIYF.